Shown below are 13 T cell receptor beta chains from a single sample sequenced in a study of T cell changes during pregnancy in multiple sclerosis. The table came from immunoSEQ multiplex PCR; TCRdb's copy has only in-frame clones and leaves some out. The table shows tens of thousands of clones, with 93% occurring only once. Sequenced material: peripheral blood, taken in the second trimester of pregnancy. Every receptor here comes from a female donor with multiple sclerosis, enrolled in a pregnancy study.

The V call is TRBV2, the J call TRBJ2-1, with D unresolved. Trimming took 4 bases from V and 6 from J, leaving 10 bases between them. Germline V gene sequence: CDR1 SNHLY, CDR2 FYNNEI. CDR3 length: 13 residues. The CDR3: CASSATASNEQFF. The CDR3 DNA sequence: TGTGCCAGCAGTGCCACTGCTAGCAATGAGCAGTTCTTC.

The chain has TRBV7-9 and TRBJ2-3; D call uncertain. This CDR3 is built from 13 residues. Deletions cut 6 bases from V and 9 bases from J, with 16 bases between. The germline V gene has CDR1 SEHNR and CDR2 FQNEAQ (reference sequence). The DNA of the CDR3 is TGTGCCAGCAGGGCAACAGCCTTGTACACGCAGTATTTT. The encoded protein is CASRATALYTQYF.

CDR3 nucleotides: TGCGCCAGCAGCCAAGATCGACTTCACACCGGGGAGCTGTTTTTT. This sequence encodes CASSQDRLHTGELFF. The chain couples TRBV4-1 to TRBJ2-2; D is uncertain. Trimming removed 0 bases at V and 3 bases at J, with 8 bases between. This CDR3 is built from 15 residues. Germline CDR1 is MGHRA and CDR2 is YSYEKL.

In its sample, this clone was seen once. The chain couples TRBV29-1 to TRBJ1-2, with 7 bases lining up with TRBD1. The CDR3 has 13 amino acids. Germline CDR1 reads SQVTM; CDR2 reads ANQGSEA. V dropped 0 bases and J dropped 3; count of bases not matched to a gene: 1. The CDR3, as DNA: TGCAGCGTTGAAGACGACAGGGACTATGGCTACACCTTC. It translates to CSVEDDRDYGYTF.

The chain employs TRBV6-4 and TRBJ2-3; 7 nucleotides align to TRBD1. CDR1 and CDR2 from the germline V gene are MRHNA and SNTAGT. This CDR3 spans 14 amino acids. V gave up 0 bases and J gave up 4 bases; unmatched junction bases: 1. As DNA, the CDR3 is TGTGCCAGCAGTGACTCAGGGGGCGCAGATACGCAGTATTTT. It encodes CASSDSGGADTQYF.

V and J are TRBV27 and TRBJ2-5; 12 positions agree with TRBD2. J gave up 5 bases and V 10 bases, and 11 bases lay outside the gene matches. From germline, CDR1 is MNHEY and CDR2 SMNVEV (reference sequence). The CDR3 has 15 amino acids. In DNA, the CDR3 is TGTGCCACGAGTCGACTAGCGGGAGTTTGGGAGACCCAGTACTTC. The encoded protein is CATSRLAGVWETQYF.

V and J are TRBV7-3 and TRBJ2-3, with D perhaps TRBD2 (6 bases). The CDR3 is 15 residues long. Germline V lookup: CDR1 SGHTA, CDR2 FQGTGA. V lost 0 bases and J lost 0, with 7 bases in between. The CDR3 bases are TGTGCCAGCAGCTTAACTGGGACTAGCACAGATACGCAGTATTTT. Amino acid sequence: CASSLTGTSTDTQYF. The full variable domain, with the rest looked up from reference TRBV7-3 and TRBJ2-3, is GAGVSQTPSNKVTEKGKYVELRCDPISGHTALYWYRQSLGQGPEFLIYFQGTGAADDSGLPNDRFFAVRPEGSVSTLKIQRTERGDSAVYLCASSLTGTSTDTQYFGPGTRLTVL.

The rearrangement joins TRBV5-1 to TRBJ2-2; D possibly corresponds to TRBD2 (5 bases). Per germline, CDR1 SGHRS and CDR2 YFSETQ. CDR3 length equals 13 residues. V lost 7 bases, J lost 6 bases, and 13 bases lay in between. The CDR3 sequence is CASAGQVAGELFF. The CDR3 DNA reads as TGCGCCAGCGCGGGTCAGGTCGCCGGGGAGCTGTTTTTT.

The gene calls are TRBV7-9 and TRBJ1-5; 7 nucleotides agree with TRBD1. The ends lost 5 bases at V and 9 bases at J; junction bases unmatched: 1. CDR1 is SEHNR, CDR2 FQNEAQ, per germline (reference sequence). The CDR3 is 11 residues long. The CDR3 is CASSHRGPQHF. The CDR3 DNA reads TGTGCCAGCAGCCACAGGGGGCCCCAGCATTTT.

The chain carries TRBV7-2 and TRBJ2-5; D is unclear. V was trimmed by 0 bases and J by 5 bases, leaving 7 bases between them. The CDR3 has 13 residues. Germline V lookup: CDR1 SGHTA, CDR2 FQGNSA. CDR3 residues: CASSLAHMETQYF. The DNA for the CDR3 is TGTGCCAGCAGCTTAGCACATATGGAGACCCAGTACTTC.

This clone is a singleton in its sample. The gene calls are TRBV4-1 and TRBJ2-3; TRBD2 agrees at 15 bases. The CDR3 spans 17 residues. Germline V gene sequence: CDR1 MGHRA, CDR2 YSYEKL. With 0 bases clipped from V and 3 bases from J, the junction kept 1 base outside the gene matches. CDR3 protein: CASSQDGTSGGTDTQYF. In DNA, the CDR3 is TGCGCCAGCAGCCAAGATGGGACTAGCGGGGGGACAGATACGCAGTATTTT.

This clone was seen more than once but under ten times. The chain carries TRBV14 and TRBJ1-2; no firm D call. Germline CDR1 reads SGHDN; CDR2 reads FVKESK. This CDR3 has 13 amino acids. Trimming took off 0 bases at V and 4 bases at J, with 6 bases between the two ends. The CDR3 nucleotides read TGTGCCAGCAGCCAAGATGAGGGCTATGGCTACACCTTC. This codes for CASSQDEGYGYTF.

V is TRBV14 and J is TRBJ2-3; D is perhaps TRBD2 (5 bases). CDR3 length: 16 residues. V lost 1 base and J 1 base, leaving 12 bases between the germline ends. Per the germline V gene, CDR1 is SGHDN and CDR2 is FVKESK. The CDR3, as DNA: TGTGCCAGCAGCCAAGGCCGTGGGAGCCGCACAGATACGCAGTATTTT. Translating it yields CASSQGRGSRTDTQYF.